A selection of T cell receptor beta chains follows, all from one sample in a study of cytomegalovirus exposure and HLA in healthy donors. The method was immunoSEQ multiplex PCR; TCRdb's version includes in-frame clones alone and lacks a portion of them. The sample lists around 100,000 clones, approximately 79% seen once, with roughly 4% in the top ten. Specimen: PBMCs. The receptors here all came from a man between 45 and 60 years old in good health and CMV-seropositive. The CDR3 runs from the conserved cysteine through the conserved F or W. D genes are given only for firm matches.

TRBV6-5,TRBJ2-7,.,CASSYSIADSYEQYF,TGTGCCAGCAGTTACTCTATAGCGGACTCCTACGAGCAGTACTTC
TRBV9,TRBJ2-2,.,CASSGTGVGDTGELFF,TGTGCCAGCAGCGGAACGGGGGTTGGGGACACCGGGGAGCTGTTTTTT
TRBV6-5,TRBJ1-1,.,CASSFRGYTEAFF,TGTGCCAGCAGTTTCAGGGGCTACACTGAAGCTTTCTTT
TRBV7-8,TRBJ2-3,.,CASSPMRDSQYF,TGTGCCAGCAGCCCCATGAGGGACTCCCAGTATTTT
TRBV28,TRBJ1-1,.,CASSFGRLNTEAFF,TGTGCCAGCAGTTTTGGCAGGTTGAACACTGAAGCTTTCTTT
TRBV6-4,TRBJ2-2,TRBD2,CASSRTSGTFAGELFF,TGTGCCAGCAGCAGGACTAGCGGGACCTTTGCCGGGGAGCTGTTTTTT
TRBV9,TRBJ2-2,.,CASSVTGNTGELFF,TGTGCCAGCAGCGTAACGGGGAACACCGGGGAGCTGTTTTTT
TRBV2,TRBJ2-2,.,CASSEARGGELFF,TGTGCCAGCAGTGAAGCTCGAGGCGGGGAGCTGTTTTTT
TRBV28,TRBJ2-2,.,CASSSARTVNTGELFF,TGTGCCAGCAGTTCTGCCAGGACAGTAAACACCGGGGAGCTGTTTTTT
TRBV6-7,TRBJ1-5,.,CASSPSQGILLSNQPQHF,TGTGCCAGCAGCCCCAGCCAGGGGATTCTTCTTAGCAATCAGCCCCAGCATTTT
TRBV19,TRBJ2-1,TRBD2,CASSTLGLAVNEQFF,TGTGCCAGTAGTACTCTGGGACTAGCTGTCAATGAGCAGTTCTTC
TRBV19,TRBJ2-3,.,CASSIDQLRTDTQYF,TGTGCCAGTAGTATAGATCAGTTGCGCACAGATACGCAGTATTTT
TRBV28,TRBJ1-6,.,CASSSGTSRASPLHF,TGTGCCAGCAGTTCCGGGACTTCGAGGGCTTCACCCCTCCACTTT
TRBV7-2,TRBJ2-2,TRBD2,CASSLGTSGMAGELFF,TGTGCCAGCAGCCTTGGGACTAGCGGGATGGCCGGGGAGCTGTTTTTT